These 8 T cell receptor beta chains share one sample of origin, sequenced in a study of OX40 agonist ivuxolimab in advanced cancers. TCRdb's table, derived via immunoSEQ multiplex PCR, lists solely in-frame clones and lacks some. The table records about 55,000 clones, 88% of them present only once. The specimen was CD4+ or CD8+ T cells sorted from blood, collected in a trial of the OX40 agonist ivuxolimab. Source of these receptors: an adult with an advanced solid tumor such as melanoma, head and neck, liver or kidney cancer.

This clone was recorded a few times. This chain links TRBV27 with TRBJ2-7; TRBD2 matches 11 bases. The germline V gene has CDR1 MNHEY and CDR2 SMNVEV (reference sequence). Trimming removed 7 bases from V and 4 bases from J; junction bases left unmatched: 12. The CDR3 runs to 16 residues. The CDR3 spells CASTPYGTSGGYEQYF. The DNA of the CDR3 is TGTGCCAGCACTCCTTACGGGACTAGCGGAGGTTACGAGCAGTACTTC.

The chain joins TRBV10-3 to TRBJ2-5; 13 bases line up with TRBD2. The V and J ends lost 10 bases and 4 bases, in that order; junction bases with no gene match: 12. Germline V lookup: CDR1 ENHRY, CDR2 SYGVKD. This CDR3 comprises 16 residues. The CDR3 sequence is CATRTSGSLTGETQYF. The CDR3, as DNA: TGTGCCACCCGGACTAGCGGGAGCCTCACAGGAGAGACCCAGTACTTC.

The chain couples TRBV9 to TRBJ2-5; maybe TRBD1 (6 bases). The CDR3 totals 14 residues. The V end was cut by 3 bases, the J end by 7 bases, with 16 bases between. CDR1 is SGDLS and CDR2 is YYNGEE in the germline V gene. The CDR3 coding sequence is TGTGCCAGCAGCGCGGGACATGGTTCAGGGACCCAGTACTTC. It is translated as CASSAGHGSGTQYF.

This clone was found once. The chain couples TRBV5-1 to TRBJ2-5; possible D gene TRBD1, 5 bases. This CDR3 region has 16 residues. Germline V gives CDR1 SGHRS, CDR2 YFSETQ. V was clipped by 3 bases and J by 3 bases, with 18 bases between them. The CDR3 protein is CASSSSLGPTKETQYF. The CDR3 bases are TGCGCCAGCAGCTCGTCTTTGGGGCCAACTAAAGAGACCCAGTACTTC.

The rearrangement uses TRBV5-1 and TRBJ2-3; TRBD2 might be the D (6 bases). Germline values: CDR1 SGHRS, CDR2 YFSETQ. The CDR3 spans 15 residues. V was trimmed by 4 bases and J by 0 bases, leaving 12 bases between them. CDR3: CASSSGLLSTDTQYF. The CDR3, as DNA: TGCGCCAGCAGCAGTGGACTACTTAGCACAGATACGCAGTATTTT.

This chain connects TRBV18 to TRBJ2-3; 9 bases are shared with TRBD1. This CDR3 has 18 residues. After removal of 2 bases from V and 0 bases from J, the junction contained 9 bases not matched to a gene. The germline V gene has CDR1 KGHSH and CDR2 LQKENI. The CDR3 loop is CASSPGQGSTSSTDTQYF. For the CDR3, the DNA is TGTGCCAGCTCACCAGGACAGGGGAGTACCTCTAGCACAGATACGCAGTATTTT.

The chain is built from TRBV6-6 and TRBJ2-5, with TRBD1 matching over 9 bases. The germline gives CDR1 MNHNY, CDR2 SVGAGI (reference sequence). Germline trimming cut 6 bases from V and 11 bases from J; bases unmatched to any gene: 19. This CDR3 is 16 amino acids long. In DNA, the CDR3 is TGTGCCAGCAGGAATCCGGGACAGGGAGGTCGAAGTGAGCAGTACTTC. Translation: CASRNPGQGGRSEQYF.

The V and J genes are TRBV13 and TRBJ2-3, with TRBD1 identical over 9 bases. V lost 4 bases and J lost 1; bases outside the gene matches: 3. The V gene's germline CDR1 is PRHDT and CDR2 FYEKMQ (reference sequence). This CDR3 comprises 15 residues. CDR3: CASSSDRGGTDTQYF. CDR3 bases: TGTGCCAGCAGCTCGGACAGGGGTGGCACAGATACGCAGTATTTT.